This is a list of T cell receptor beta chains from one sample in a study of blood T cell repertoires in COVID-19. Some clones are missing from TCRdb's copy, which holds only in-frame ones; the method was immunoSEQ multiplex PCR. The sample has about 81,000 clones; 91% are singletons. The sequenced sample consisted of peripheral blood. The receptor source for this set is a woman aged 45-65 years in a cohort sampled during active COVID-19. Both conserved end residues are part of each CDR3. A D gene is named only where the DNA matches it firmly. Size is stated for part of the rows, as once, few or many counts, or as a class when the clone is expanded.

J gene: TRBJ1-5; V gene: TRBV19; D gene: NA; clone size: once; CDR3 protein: CASSILTINQPQHF; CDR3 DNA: TGTGCCAGTAGTATATTGACAATCAATCAGCCCCAGCATTTT
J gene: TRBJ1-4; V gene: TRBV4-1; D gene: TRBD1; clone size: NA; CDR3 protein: CASSQDRGYGEKLFF; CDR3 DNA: TGCGCCAGCAGCCAGGACAGGGGTTACGGTGAAAAACTGTTTTTT
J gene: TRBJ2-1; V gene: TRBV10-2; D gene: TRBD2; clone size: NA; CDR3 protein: CASRSSGPPYNEQFF; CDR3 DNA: TGCGCCAGCAGATCTAGCGGGCCGCCTTACAATGAGCAGTTCTTC
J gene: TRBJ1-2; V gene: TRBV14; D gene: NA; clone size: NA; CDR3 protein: CASSRENYGYTF; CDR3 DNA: TGTGCCAGCAGTAGGGAGAACTATGGCTACACCTTC
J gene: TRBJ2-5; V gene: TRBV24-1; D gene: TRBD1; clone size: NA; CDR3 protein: CATRETGVGETQYF; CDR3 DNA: TGTGCCACCAGGGAGACAGGGGTCGGGGAGACCCAGTACTTC
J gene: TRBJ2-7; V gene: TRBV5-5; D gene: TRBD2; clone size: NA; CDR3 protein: CASSPLPKSGGTYEQYF; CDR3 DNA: TGTGCCAGCAGCCCCCTCCCTAAGTCGGGGGGTACCTACGAGCAGTACTTC
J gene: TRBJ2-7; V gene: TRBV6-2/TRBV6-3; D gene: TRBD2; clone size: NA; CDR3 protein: CASSSGLAGSEQYF; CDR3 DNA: TGTGCCAGCAGTTCCGGACTAGCGGGATCCGAGCAGTACTTC
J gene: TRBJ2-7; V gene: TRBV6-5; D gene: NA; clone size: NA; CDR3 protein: CASSYGGAGHEQYF; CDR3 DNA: TGTGCCAGCAGTTATGGGGGCGCTGGCCACGAGCAGTACTTC
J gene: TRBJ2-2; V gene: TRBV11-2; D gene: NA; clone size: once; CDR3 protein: CASSLVGLRTGELFF; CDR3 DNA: TGTGCCAGCAGCTTAGTTGGACTAAGGACCGGGGAGCTGTTTTTT
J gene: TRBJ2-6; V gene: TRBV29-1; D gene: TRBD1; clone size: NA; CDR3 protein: CSVEAGGGSGANVLTF; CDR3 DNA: TGCAGCGTTGAAGCAGGGGGCGGCTCTGGGGCCAACGTCCTGACTTTC
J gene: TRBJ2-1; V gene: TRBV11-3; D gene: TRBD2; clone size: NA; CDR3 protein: CASSLDVGRVYNEQFF; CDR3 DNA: TGTGCCAGCAGCTTAGACGTCGGGAGGGTGTACAATGAGCAGTTCTTC
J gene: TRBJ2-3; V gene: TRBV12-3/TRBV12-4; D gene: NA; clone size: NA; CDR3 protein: CASRDAGGTQYF; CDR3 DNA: TGTGCCAGCAGGGACGCCGGGGGTACGCAGTATTTT
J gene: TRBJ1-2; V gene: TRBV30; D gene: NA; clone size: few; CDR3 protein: CAWSHAGGRNTF; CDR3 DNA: TGTGCCTGGTCCCATGCGGGCGGACGAAACACCTTC
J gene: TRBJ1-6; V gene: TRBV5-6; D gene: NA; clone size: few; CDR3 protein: CASSLGGVSSPLHF; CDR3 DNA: TGTGCCAGCAGCTTGGGGGGCGTTAGTTCACCCCTCCACTTT
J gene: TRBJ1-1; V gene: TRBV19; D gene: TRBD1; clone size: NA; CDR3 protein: CASSTDRGLDTEAFF; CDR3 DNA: TGTGCCAGTAGTACTGACAGGGGCTTAGACACTGAAGCTTTCTTT
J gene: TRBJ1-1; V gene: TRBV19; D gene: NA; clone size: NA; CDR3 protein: CASSIPRQLNTEAFF; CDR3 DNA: TGTGCCAGTAGTATACCTCGACAGCTCAACACTGAAGCTTTCTTT
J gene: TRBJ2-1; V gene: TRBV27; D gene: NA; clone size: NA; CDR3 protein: CASSSYNLVDNEQFF; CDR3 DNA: TGTGCCAGCAGTTCCTATAATTTGGTTGACAATGAGCAGTTCTTC
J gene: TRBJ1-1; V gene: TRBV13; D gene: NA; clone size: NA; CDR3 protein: CASSFTGGNTEAFF; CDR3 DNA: TGTGCCAGCAGCTTTACAGGCGGGAACACTGAAGCTTTCTTT
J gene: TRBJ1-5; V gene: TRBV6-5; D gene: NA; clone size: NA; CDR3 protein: CASSYSPGDPQHF; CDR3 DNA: TGTGCCAGCAGTTACTCCCCAGGGGACCCCCAGCATTTT
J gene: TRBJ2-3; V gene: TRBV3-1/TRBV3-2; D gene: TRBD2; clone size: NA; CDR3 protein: CASSRRGGTSGRATDTQYF; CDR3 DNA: TGTGCCAGCAGCCGCCGCGGGGGGACTAGCGGGAGGGCGACAGATACGCAGTATTTT
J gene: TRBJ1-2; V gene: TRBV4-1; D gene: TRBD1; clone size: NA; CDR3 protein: CASSQVTGGLDYGYTF; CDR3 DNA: TGCGCCAGCAGCCAAGTTACAGGGGGCTTAGACTATGGCTACACCTTC
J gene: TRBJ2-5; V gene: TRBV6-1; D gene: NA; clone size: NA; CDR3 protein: CASSEYQAKLKETQYF; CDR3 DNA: TGTGCCAGCAGTGAATACCAGGCTAAACTGAAAGAGACCCAGTACTTC
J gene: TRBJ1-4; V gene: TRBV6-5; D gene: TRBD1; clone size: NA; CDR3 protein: CASRTGQGNEKLFF; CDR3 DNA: TGTGCCAGCAGGACGGGACAGGGAAATGAAAAACTGTTTTTT
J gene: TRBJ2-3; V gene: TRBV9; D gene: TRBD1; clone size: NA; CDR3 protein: CASSTGQGASTDTQYF; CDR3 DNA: TGTGCCAGCAGCACCGGACAGGGGGCGAGCACAGATACGCAGTATTTT
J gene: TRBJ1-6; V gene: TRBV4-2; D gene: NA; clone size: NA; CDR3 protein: CASSQGYRDGSNSPLHF; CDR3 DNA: TGTGCCAGCAGCCAAGGCTACAGGGACGGGTCAAACTCACCCCTCCACTTT
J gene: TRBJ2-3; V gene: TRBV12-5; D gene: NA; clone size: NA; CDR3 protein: CASGFGDGLTQGTQYF; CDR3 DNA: TGTGCTAGTGGTTTTGGAGATGGACTGACGCAAGGTACGCAGTATTTT
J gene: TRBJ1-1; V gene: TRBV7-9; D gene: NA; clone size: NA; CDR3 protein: CASSKTAGGTMNTEAFF; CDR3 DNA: TGTGCCAGCAGCAAAACTGCGGGGGGGACAATGAACACTGAAGCTTTCTTT
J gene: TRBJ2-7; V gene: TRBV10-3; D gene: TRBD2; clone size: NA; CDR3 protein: CAISEPLRGTSGAGYEQYF; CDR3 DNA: TGTGCCATCAGTGAGCCCCTGCGTGGGACTAGCGGGGCGGGATACGAGCAGTACTTC
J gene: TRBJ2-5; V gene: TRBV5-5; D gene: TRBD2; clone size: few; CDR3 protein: CASSPRGSGAQETQYF; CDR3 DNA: TGTGCCAGCAGCCCCCGGGGTAGCGGGGCCCAAGAGACCCAGTACTTC
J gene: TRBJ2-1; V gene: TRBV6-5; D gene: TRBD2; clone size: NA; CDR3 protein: CASSSELAGDKDEQFF; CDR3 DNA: TGTGCCAGCAGTTCCGAACTAGCGGGAGATAAGGATGAGCAGTTCTTC
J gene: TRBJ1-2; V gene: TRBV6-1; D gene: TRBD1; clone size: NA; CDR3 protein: CASSEGDRDYGYTF; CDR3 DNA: TGTGCCAGCAGTGAAGGGGACAGGGACTATGGCTACACCTTC
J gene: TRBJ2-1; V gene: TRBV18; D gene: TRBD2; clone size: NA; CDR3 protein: CASSPGLAGGDEQFF; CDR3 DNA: TGTGCCAGCTCACCAGGACTAGCGGGAGGGGATGAGCAGTTCTTC
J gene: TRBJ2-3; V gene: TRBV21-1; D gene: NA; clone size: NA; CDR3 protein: CASSKEGASGGKGTDTQYF; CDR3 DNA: TGTGCCAGCAGCAAAGAGGGTGCTAGCGGGGGAAAGGGCACAGATACGCAGTATTTT
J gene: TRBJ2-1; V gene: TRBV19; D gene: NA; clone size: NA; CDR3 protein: CASLAQASSYNEQFF; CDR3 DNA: TGTGCCAGCCTTGCACAGGCGAGCTCCTACAATGAGCAGTTCTTC
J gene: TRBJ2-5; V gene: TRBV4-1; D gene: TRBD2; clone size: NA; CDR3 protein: CASSQAGGASGRIGTQYF; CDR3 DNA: TGCGCCAGCAGCCAAGCAGGGGGGGCTAGCGGGAGGATCGGGACCCAGTACTTC
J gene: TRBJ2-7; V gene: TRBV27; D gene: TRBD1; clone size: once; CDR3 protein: CASSFHRGTGAFGEQYF; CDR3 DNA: TGTGCCAGCAGTTTTCACCGAGGGACAGGCGCTTTCGGTGAGCAGTACTTC
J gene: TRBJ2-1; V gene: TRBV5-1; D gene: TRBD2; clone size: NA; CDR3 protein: CASSRLGLAGVKSNNEQFF; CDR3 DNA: TGCGCCAGCAGCCGACTCGGACTAGCGGGAGTTAAGTCGAACAATGAGCAGTTCTTC
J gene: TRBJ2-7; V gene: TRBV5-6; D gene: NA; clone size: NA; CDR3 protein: CASSHLGGLEQYF; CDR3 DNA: TGTGCCAGCAGCCACCTCGGGGGGCTCGAGCAGTACTTC
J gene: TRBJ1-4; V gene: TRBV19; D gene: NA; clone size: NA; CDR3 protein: CASSGDTREGKLFF; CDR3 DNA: TGTGCCAGTAGTGGGGACACACGAGAAGGGAAACTGTTTTTT
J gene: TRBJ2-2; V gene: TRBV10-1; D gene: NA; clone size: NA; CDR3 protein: CASSADSTGELFF; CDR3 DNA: TGCGCCAGCAGTGCGGACAGCACCGGGGAGCTGTTTTTT
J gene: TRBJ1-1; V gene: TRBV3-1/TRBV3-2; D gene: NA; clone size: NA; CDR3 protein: CASSQALRGGVLELGAFF; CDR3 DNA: TGTGCCAGCAGCCAAGCCCTGAGGGGGGGCGTTTTGGAGCTGGGAGCTTTCTTT
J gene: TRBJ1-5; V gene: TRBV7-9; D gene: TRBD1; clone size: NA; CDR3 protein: CASSPSGQGNQPQHF; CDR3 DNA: TGTGCCAGCAGCCCCAGCGGACAGGGGAATCAGCCCCAGCATTTT
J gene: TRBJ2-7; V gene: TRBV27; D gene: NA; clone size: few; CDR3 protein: CASSLTGGGMVYEQYF; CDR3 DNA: TGTGCCAGCAGTTTAACCGGTGGCGGGATGGTCTACGAGCAGTACTTC
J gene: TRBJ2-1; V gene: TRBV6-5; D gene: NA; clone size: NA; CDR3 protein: CASNLQGELGNEQFF; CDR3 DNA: TGTGCCAGCAACCTACAGGGAGAATTAGGTAATGAGCAGTTCTTC
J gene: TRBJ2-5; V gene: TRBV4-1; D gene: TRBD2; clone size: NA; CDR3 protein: CASSQESGGPGTQYF; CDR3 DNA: TGCGCCAGCAGCCAGGAGAGCGGGGGCCCGGGGACCCAGTACTTC
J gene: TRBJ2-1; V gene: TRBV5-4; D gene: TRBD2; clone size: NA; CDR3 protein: CASSPGGGRGDYEQFF; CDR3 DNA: TGTGCCAGCAGCCCCGGGGGTGGGCGGGGGGACTATGAGCAGTTCTTC
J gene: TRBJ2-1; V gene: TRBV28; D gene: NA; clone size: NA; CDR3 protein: CASSFRVNEQFF; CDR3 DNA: TGTGCCAGCAGTTTCAGGGTCAATGAGCAGTTCTTC
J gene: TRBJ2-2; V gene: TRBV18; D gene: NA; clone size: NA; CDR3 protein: CASSPQGQNTGELFF; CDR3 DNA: TGTGCCAGCTCACCGCAGGGACAGAACACCGGGGAGCTGTTTTTT
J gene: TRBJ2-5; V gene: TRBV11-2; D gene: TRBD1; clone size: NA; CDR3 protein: CASSQSTGESETQYF; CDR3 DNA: TGTGCCAGCAGCCAGAGCACAGGGGAGAGCGAGACCCAGTACTTC